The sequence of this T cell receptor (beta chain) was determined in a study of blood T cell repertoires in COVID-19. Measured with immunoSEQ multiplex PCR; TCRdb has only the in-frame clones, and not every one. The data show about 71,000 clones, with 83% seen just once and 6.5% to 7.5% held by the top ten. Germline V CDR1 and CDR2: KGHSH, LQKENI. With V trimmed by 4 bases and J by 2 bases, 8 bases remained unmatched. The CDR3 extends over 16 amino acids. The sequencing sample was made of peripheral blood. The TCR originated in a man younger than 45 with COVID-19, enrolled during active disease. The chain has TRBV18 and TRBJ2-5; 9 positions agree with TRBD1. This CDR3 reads CASSRAGTGLQETQYF. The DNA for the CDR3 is TGTGCCAGCTCACGCGCCGGGACAGGGTTACAAGAGACCCAGTACTTC.